The 5 T cell receptor beta chains listed next were all sequenced from one sample in a study of blood T cell repertoires in COVID-19. Method: immunoSEQ multiplex PCR; TCRdb's copy keeps in-frame clones and lacks some. This table has around 130,000 clones, roughly 75% appearing once. The sequencing input was peripheral blood. All receptors derive from a man in his 60s with active or convalescent COVID-19.

The genes are TRBV11-3 and TRBJ1-6, with 7 bases fitting TRBD1. Germline values: CDR1 SGHNT, CDR2 YENEEA. The CDR3 loop spans 17 amino acids. Losses at the gene ends were 5 bases for V and 7 bases for J; bases not matched to a gene: 14. As DNA, the CDR3 is TGTGCCAGCAGCCACGACAGGGTAGAGGCCCAAAATTCACCCCTCCACTTT. It translates to CASSHDRVEAQNSPLHF.

This chain connects TRBV18 to TRBJ2-2; D gene unclear. This CDR3 has 13 amino acids. Germline loops: CDR1 KGHSH, CDR2 LQKENI. Between the trimmed V and J ends, which lost 2 bases and 2 bases, there was a span of 3 bases. CDR3 in amino acids: CASSPINTGELFF. In DNA, the CDR3 is TGTGCCAGCTCACCAATAAACACCGGGGAGCTGTTTTTT.

In this sample, this clone turned up once. The chain combines TRBV7-6 with TRBJ2-5; TRBD2 might be the D (6 bases). Germline V CDR1 and CDR2: SGHVS, FNYEAQ. V was pared by 1 base and J by 7 bases, with 16 bases between. The CDR3 loop spans 15 amino acids. The DNA of the CDR3 is TGTGCCAGCAGCTTAGAAGGGGCTAGCGAGGCGACCCAGTACTTC. Translated, it gives CASSLEGASEATQYF.

The chain is built from TRBV12-3 or TRBV12-4 and TRBJ2-2; D is uncertain. Between the trimmed V and J ends, which lost 3 bases and 5 bases, there was a span of 4 bases. This CDR3 spans 12 amino acids. CDR3 region: CASSFLTGELFF. The CDR3 DNA reads as TGTGCCAGCAGTTTCTTAACCGGGGAGCTGTTTTTT.

The chain is built from TRBV10-3 and TRBJ2-1; weak D call: TRBD2 (5 bases). The CDR3 has 14 amino acids. The V gene lost 0 bases and the J gene lost 7 bases, with 10 bases spanning the gap. Germline V lookup: CDR1 ENHRY, CDR2 SYGVKD. The DNA of the CDR3 is TGTGCCATCAGTGAGTCGATCGGGGAGAATGAGCAGTTCTTC. Encoded protein: CAISESIGENEQFF.